What follows is one T cell receptor beta chain and its context. Its target is unknown. RNA, at roughly 0.5 to 1 ug, was reverse transcribed with random hexamers. One entry per CDR3 protein, called by TCRdb with MiXCR from the immunoSEQ multiplex PCR reads. The repertoire consists of under 200,000 distinct CDR3 sequences, with around 94% occurring once and the leading ten covering 0.13% to 0.15%. The sample belongs to a study of CD8 T cells in Susac syndrome. The CDR3 length is 14 residues. Germline values: CDR1 KGHSH, CDR2 LQKENI. V shed 3 bases and J shed 6 bases, with 11 bases lying between them. Regarding the study as a whole: The study conceded that its TCR sequencing and HLA analysis involved relatively few individuals.

Sequencing of TCR beta was undertaken in CD8+ and CD4+ T cells derived from blood. The controls, all healthy donors, were matched for age and sex. The CD8+ and CD4+ T cells were negatively isolated, with the TEMRA cells enriched by FACS. Sequenced sample: CD4+ T cells from PBMCs. This chain connects TRBV18 to TRBJ2-2; D remains ambiguous. The source is a human donor in good health. CDR3 DNA: TGTGCCAGCTCACCCAACCTGAAACCCGGGGAGCTGTTTTTT. It codes for CASSPNLKPGELFF.